This entry lists 30 T cell receptor beta chains sequenced from one sample in a study of blood T cell repertoires in COVID-19. The repertoire was sequenced with immunoSEQ multiplex PCR; TCRdb's copy has only in-frame clones and lacks some. This sample has 90,000 or so clones, with 70% to 90% found just once. Sequencing was done on a sample of peripheral blood. These receptors came from an elderly man with active or convalescent COVID-19.

The V call is TRBV6-2 or TRBV6-3, the J call TRBJ2-7, with TRBD1 matching over 9 bases. The trim removed 4 bases at V and 1 base at J, leaving 8 bases unmatched. Per the germline V gene, CDR1 is MNHEY and CDR2 is SVGEGT. The CDR3 totals 16 residues. DNA for the CDR3: TGTGCCAGCAGTTGGGTGTCCGGGACAGGGTCCTACGAGCAGTACTTC. Protein sequence: CASSWVSGTGSYEQYF.

The chain uses TRBV10-3 and TRBJ2-5; perhaps TRBD1 as D (6 bases). CDR3 size: 15 residues. CDR1 and CDR2 (germline): ENHRY, SYGVKD. The ends were cut back, 3 bases at V and 5 bases at J, with 16 bases in the middle. The CDR3 nucleotides are TGTGCCATCAGTGAATTGGGGGCTAGCCCCGAGACCCAGTACTTC. This translates into CAISELGASPETQYF.

The chain uses TRBV5-6 and TRBJ1-2, with D possibly matching TRBD1 (5 bases). V was clipped by 3 bases and J by 2 bases, with 11 bases between them. Per germline, CDR1 SGHDT and CDR2 YYEEEE. This CDR3 contains 14 residues. CDR3 amino acids: CASSSGAGNYGYTF. The CDR3 DNA sequence: TGTGCCAGCAGCTCAGGTGCAGGGAACTATGGCTACACCTTC. The variable domain in full, completed from reference TRBV5-6 and TRBJ1-2, reads DAGVTQSPTHLIKTRGQQVTLRCSPKSGHDTVSWYQQALGQGPQFIFQYYEEEERQRGNFPDRFSGHQFPNYSSELNVNALLLGDSALYLCASSSGAGNYGYTFGSGTRLTVV.

The chain combines TRBV5-1 with TRBJ2-1, with 7 nucleotides matching TRBD2. From germline, CDR1 is SGHRS and CDR2 YFSETQ. V lost 4 bases to trimming and J lost 4 bases; unmatched junction nucleotides: 8. The CDR3 is 15 amino acids. DNA for the CDR3: TGCGCCAGCAGCAAAGCGGGATCCTCTTACAATGAGCAGTTCTTC. Encoded protein: CASSKAGSSYNEQFF.

A single count supports this clone. The chain is built from TRBV7-9 and TRBJ2-2, with 13 nucleotides matching TRBD2. In germline, CDR1 is SEHNR, CDR2 FQNEAQ (reference sequence). The trim removed 5 bases at V and 3 bases at J, leaving 12 bases unmatched. This CDR3 spans 19 amino acids. The CDR3 loop is CASSQNLLAGGMDTGELFF. The CDR3 DNA follows: TGTGCCAGCAGCCAAAATCTACTAGCGGGAGGGATGGACACCGGGGAGCTGTTTTTT.

V usage is TRBV28 and J usage is TRBJ2-1; 9 bases agree with TRBD1. Germline-derived CDR1 and CDR2 are MDHEN and SYDVKM. Trimming removed 4 bases from V and 6 bases from J; junction bases left unmatched: 7. The length of the CDR3 is 15 residues. CDR3 coding DNA: TGTGCCAGCAGTTCCTACGGGACAGGGCTCAATGAGCAGTTCTTC. This encodes CASSSYGTGLNEQFF.

The J gene is TRBJ2-2, the V gene TRBV7-9; 7 bases match TRBD2. V shed 5 bases and J 5 bases; nucleotides not matched to a gene: 5. Germline-derived CDR1 and CDR2 are SEHNR and FQNEAQ (reference sequence). The CDR3 runs to 14 residues. As DNA, the CDR3 is TGTGCCAGCAGCGCGGGACTACCTACCGGGGAGCTGTTTTTT. Translation gives CASSAGLPTGELFF. The full variable domain, with the rest looked up from reference TRBV7-9 and TRBJ2-2, is DTGVSQNPRHKITKRGQNVTFRCDPISEHNRLYWYRQTLGQGPEFLTYFQNEAQLEKSRLLSDRFSAERPKGSFSTLEIQRTEQGDSAMYLCASSAGLPTGELFFGEGSRLTVL.

The chain combines TRBV11-3 with TRBJ2-1; 8 nucleotides line up with TRBD2. CDR1 is SGHNT, CDR2 YENEEA, per germline. The CDR3 totals 12 residues. The trim removed 5 bases at V and 11 bases at J, leaving 5 bases unmatched. CDR3 nucleotides: TGTGCCAGCAGCAATAGCGGGGCTCAGCAGTTCTTC. Its translation is CASSNSGAQQFF.

This clone was found a few times. This rearrangement joins TRBV11-2 to TRBJ1-1, with D possibly being TRBD1 (5 bases). The CDR3 has 12 amino acids. V was clipped by 4 bases and J by 11 bases, with 14 bases between them. CDR1 is SGHAT and CDR2 is FQNNGV in the germline V gene. CDR3 region: CASSWQGGLAFF. CDR3 DNA sequence: TGTGCCAGCAGCTGGCAGGGCGGTTTGGCTTTCTTT.

This chain connects TRBV18 to TRBJ2-1, with TRBD1 identical over 7 bases. This CDR3 has 16 residues. The V gene end was trimmed by 1 base and the J gene end by 4 bases; junction bases not matched to a gene: 7. Looked up from germline, CDR1 is KGHSH and CDR2 is LQKENI. CDR3: CASSPRPQGMYNEQFF. The CDR3 DNA reads TGTGCCAGCTCACCACGTCCACAGGGGATGTACAATGAGCAGTTCTTC.

The chain combines TRBV7-6 with TRBJ2-2; D is unclear. The length of the CDR3 is 12 residues. The V end was cut by 2 bases, the J end by 6 bases, with 4 bases between. Germline V gene lookup returns CDR1 SGHVS and CDR2 FNYEAQ. CDR3 protein: CASSLSAGELFF. Written as DNA, the CDR3 is TGTGCCAGCAGCTTAAGCGCCGGGGAGCTGTTTTTT. The full variable domain, rest sourced from reference TRBV7-6 and TRBJ2-2, is GAGVSQSPRYKVTKRGQDVALRCDPISGHVSLYWYRQALGQGPEFLTYFNYEAQQDKSGLPNDRFSAERPEGSISTLTIQRTEQRDSAMYRCASSLSAGELFFGEGSRLTVL.

The chain uses TRBV19 and TRBJ2-2; tentative D call: TRBD2 (6 bases). Germline V CDR1 and CDR2: LNHDA, SQIVND (reference sequence). Trimming removed 6 bases from V and 6 bases from J, with 20 bases in between. The CDR3 contains 16 residues. CDR3 nucleotide sequence: TGTGCCAGTAGGCCACGTAGGGGAGGCGCTGCCGGGGAGCTGTTTTTT. This encodes CASRPRRGGAAGELFF. Filled out from reference TRBV19 and TRBJ2-2, the complete variable domain reads DGGITQSPKYLFRKEGQNVTLSCEQNLNHDAMYWYRQDPGQGLRLIYYSQIVNDFQKGDIAEGYSVSREKKESFPLTVTSAQKNPTAFYLCASRPRRGGAAGELFFGEGSRLTVL.

V and J are TRBV4-2 and TRBJ2-1, with 15 positions matching TRBD2. With V trimmed by 5 bases and J by 7 bases, 0 bases remained unmatched. Germline-derived CDR1 and CDR2 are LGHNA and YNFKEQ. The CDR3 covers 14 residues. For the CDR3, the DNA is TGTGCCAGCAGCGGACTAGCGGGAGGGAATGAGCAGTTCTTC. Its protein product is CASSGLAGGNEQFF.

The chain carries TRBV6-5 and TRBJ2-2; TRBD2 might be the D (5 bases). The germline CDR1 and CDR2 sequences are MNHEY and SVGAGI. Deletions cut 6 bases from V and 3 bases from J, with 11 bases between. CDR3 length: 14 residues. The CDR3 coding sequence is TGTGCCAGCAGCTCCACTAGTTACACCGGGGAGCTGTTTTTT. As protein: CASSSTSYTGELFF.

The chain uses TRBV4-1 and TRBJ1-2, with 10 bases aligning to TRBD1. This CDR3 contains 14 residues. J lost 7 bases, V lost 3 bases, and 5 bases had no gene match. The V gene's germline CDR1 is MGHRA and CDR2 YSYEKL. The DNA for the CDR3 is TGCGCCAGCAGCCACCCGGGACAGGGGTCTGGCTACACCTTC. Translation: CASSHPGQGSGYTF.

The rearrangement links TRBV6-5 to TRBJ2-2; 10 bases match TRBD2. CDR1 MNHEY and CDR2 SVGAGI come from the germline V gene. CDR3 length: 15 amino acids. V was pared by 8 bases and J by 8 bases, with 11 bases of the junction left unmatched. The CDR3 here is CASRGLAGAGGELFF. The CDR3, as DNA: TGTGCCAGCCGGGGGCTAGCGGGAGCTGGGGGGGAGCTGTTTTTT.

CDR3 DNA: TGTGCCAGCAGCCTTAGGACAGGGGGGAATCAGCCCCAGCATTTT. Translating gives CASSLRTGGNQPQHF. V and J are TRBV5-8 and TRBJ1-5, with TRBD1 matching 10 bases. The CDR3 is 15 amino acids. CDR1 is SGHTS, CDR2 YDEGEE, per germline. Losses at the gene ends were 4 bases for V and 4 bases for J; bases not matched to a gene: 5.

This chain joins TRBV7-2 and TRBJ2-1; TRBD2 matches at 8 bases. Unmatched junction bases numbered 11, after V lost 7 bases and J lost 0 bases. This CDR3 has 17 amino acids. Germline CDR1 reads SGHTA; CDR2 reads FQGNSA. CDR3 sequence (DNA): TGTGCCAGCACCCCCCTAGTGACTAGCGCCTCCTACAATGAGCAGTTCTTC. This gives the protein CASTPLVTSASYNEQFF.

The chain links TRBV4-1 to TRBJ1-1; 9 nucleotides align to TRBD1. The CDR3 loop spans 15 amino acids. Germline CDR1 and CDR2: MGHRA and YSYEKL. The V segment lost 2 bases and the J segment 6 bases; nucleotides outside the gene matches: 7. The CDR3 loop reads CASSQPTGGKPEAFF. CDR3 DNA: TGCGCCAGCAGCCAACCGACAGGGGGAAAACCTGAAGCTTTCTTT.

The gene calls are TRBV3-1 (or the pseudogene TRBV3-2) and TRBJ1-2, with D perhaps TRBD1 (5 bases). Between the trimmed V and J ends, which lost 4 bases and 7 bases, there was a span of 13 bases. The CDR3 covers 13 residues. Germline values: CDR1 LGHDT, CDR2 YNNKEL (reference sequence). This chain's CDR3 is CASSPRQTSGYTF. The CDR3 region has the DNA TGTGCCAGCAGCCCCAGACAGACGAGTGGCTACACCTTC.

The rearrangement links TRBV7-2 to TRBJ2-1, with D perhaps TRBD2 (6 bases). CDR3 size: 16 residues. The germline V and J ends were trimmed by 1 base and 0 bases, with 10 bases remaining between them. Looked up from germline, CDR1 is SGHTA and CDR2 is FQGNSA. CDR3 bases: TGTGCCAGCAGCTTAGGGGGTAGCGGCTCCTACAATGAGCAGTTCTTC. Amino acids: CASSLGGSGSYNEQFF.

This chain links TRBV6-2 or TRBV6-3 with TRBJ2-3; 10 nucleotides agree with TRBD1. V lost 2 bases and J lost 4; bases outside the gene matches: 6. The germline gives CDR1 MNHEY, CDR2 SVGEGT. CDR3 length equals 16 residues. CDR3 in amino acids: CASSYVAGTGADTQYF. The CDR3 DNA follows: TGTGCCAGCAGTTACGTGGCCGGGACAGGGGCAGATACGCAGTATTTT.

This clone came up once. The V call is TRBV2, the J call TRBJ2-7, with 7 bases matching TRBD2. The CDR3 contains 14 residues. J gave up 2 bases and V 3 bases, and 4 bases lay outside the gene matches. Germline-derived CDR1 and CDR2 are SNHLY and FYNNEI. The CDR3: CASSDPAGAYEQYF. CDR3 DNA sequence: TGTGCCAGCAGTGATCCCGCGGGAGCCTACGAGCAGTACTTC.

This chain uses TRBV28 with TRBJ1-2; no definite D call. The V end was cut by 3 bases, the J end by 3 bases, with 8 bases between. This CDR3 has 13 residues. Germline CDR1 reads MDHEN; CDR2 reads SYDVKM. CDR3 amino acids: CASSLWRDYGYTF. The DNA of the CDR3 is TGTGCCAGCAGTTTGTGGAGGGACTATGGCTACACCTTC.

The V and J genes are TRBV7-8 and TRBJ2-3; weak D call: TRBD1 (6 bases). V was pared by 2 bases and J by 2 bases, with 14 bases between. The V gene's germline CDR1 is SGHVS and CDR2 FQNEAQ. The CDR3 runs 16 residues. This CDR3 reads CASSLKRGTPTDTQYF. As DNA, the CDR3 is TGTGCCAGCAGCTTAAAGAGGGGGACGCCCACAGATACGCAGTATTTT.

Only one count was recorded for this clone. The rearrangement uses TRBV19 and TRBJ1-2; D perhaps matches TRBD1 (5 bases). Per the germline V gene, CDR1 is LNHDA and CDR2 is SQIVND (reference sequence). CDR3 length: 14 amino acids. V was cut by 8 bases and J by 2 bases, with 15 bases left in between. The CDR3 nucleotides read TGTGCCAGTTCGATGGGGCTTTCCAACTATGGCTACACCTTC. It encodes CASSMGLSNYGYTF.

This sequence joins TRBV19 and TRBJ1-2, with D uncertain. The CDR3 is 14 amino acids. V was shortened by 3 bases and J by 1 base, with 9 bases between the two germline ends. The germline V gene encodes CDR1 LNHDA and CDR2 SQIVND (reference sequence). The CDR3 protein is CASSMYSDNYGYTF. DNA of the CDR3: TGTGCCAGTAGTATGTACAGTGATAACTATGGCTACACCTTC.

The gene calls are TRBV12-3 or TRBV12-4 and TRBJ2-1; the D gene is possibly TRBD2 (6 bases). The CDR3 extends over 12 amino acids. V was shortened by 8 bases and J by 5 bases, with 10 bases between the two germline ends. The CDR3 loop is CASSGGNNEQFF. CDR3 nucleotide sequence: TGTGCCAGCTCTGGAGGGAACAATGAGCAGTTCTTC.

V and J are TRBV24-1 and TRBJ2-5; 8 bases agree with TRBD1. Germline V CDR1 and CDR2: KGHDR, SFDVKD. The V gene end was trimmed by 3 bases and the J gene end by 5 bases; junction bases not matched to a gene: 7. The CDR3 length is 15 residues. Written as DNA, the CDR3 is TGTGCCACCAGTGATGCCCGGACAGGGCAGGAGACCCAGTACTTC. This gives the protein CATSDARTGQETQYF.

The chain employs TRBV2 and TRBJ2-3; D is perhaps TRBD1 (6 bases). Germline loops: CDR1 SNHLY, CDR2 FYNNEI. V lost 8 bases, J lost 2 bases, and 11 bases lay in between. The CDR3 length is 13 residues. CDR3 sequence reads: CASGGRYTDTQYF. Written as DNA, the CDR3 is TGTGCCAGCGGGGGCCGATACACAGATACGCAGTATTTT.